This T cell receptor beta chain was captured by sequencing in a study of T-cell reconstitution after alpha-beta-depleted transplantation in children. Overall study findings and caveats: Newly made T cells mostly supplied T-cell counts and diversity one year after transplant.

Library preparation (for TCRbeta) was performed with unique molecular identifiers. TCRdb reprocessed the PCR reads via MiXCR and lists one record per CDR3 protein. Of 500,000 to 650,000 distinct CDR3 sequences listed, 10% to 12% are singletons. As to this clonotype: Its target is not known.

CDR1 is DFQATT and CDR2 is SNEGSKA in the germline V gene (reference sequence). This CDR3 is built from 15 residues. Trimming took 0 bases from V and 0 from J, leaving 9 bases between them. The chain has TRBV20-1 and TRBJ1-5; D gene unclear. The clonotype originates from a female patient aged 2-9 years who had a stem cell transplant for aplastic anemia, so the T cells may come from the graft donor. Source: PBMCs, mostly from graft donor cells, taken 180 days after TCRalphabeta/CD19-depleted stem cell transplant. CDR3 DNA: TGCAGTGCTAGAGATCTAAAGTATAGCAATCAGCCCCAGCATTTT. Protein sequence: CSARDLKYSNQPQHF.